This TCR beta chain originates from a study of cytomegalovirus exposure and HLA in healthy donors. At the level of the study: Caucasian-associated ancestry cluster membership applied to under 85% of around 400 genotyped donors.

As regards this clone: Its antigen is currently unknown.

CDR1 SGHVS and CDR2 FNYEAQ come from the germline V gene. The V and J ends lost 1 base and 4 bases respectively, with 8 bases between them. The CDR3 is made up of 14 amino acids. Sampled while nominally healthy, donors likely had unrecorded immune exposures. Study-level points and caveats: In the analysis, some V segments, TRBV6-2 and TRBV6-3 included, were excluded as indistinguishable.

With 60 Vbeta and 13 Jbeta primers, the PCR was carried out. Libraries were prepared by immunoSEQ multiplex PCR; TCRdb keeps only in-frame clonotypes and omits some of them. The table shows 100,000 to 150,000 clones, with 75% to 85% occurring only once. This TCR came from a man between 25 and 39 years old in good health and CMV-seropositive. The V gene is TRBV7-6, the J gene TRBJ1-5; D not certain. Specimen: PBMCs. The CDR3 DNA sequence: TGTGCCAGCAGCTTAGGAGGCGTTAATCAGCCCCAGCATTTT. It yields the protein CASSLGGVNQPQHF.